This T cell receptor beta chain comes out of a study of blood T cell repertoires in COVID-19. In the study overall: COVID-19 samples from acute and convalescent phases originated in the United States, Italy and Spain. In each case, the material was cDNA or gDNA derived from T cells, B-cell-depleted T cells, or PBMCs.

Authors' methods: From reference gene primer amplification, estimates of nucleated cell counts were derived. Some clones are missing from TCRdb's copy, which holds only in-frame ones; the method was immunoSEQ multiplex PCR. V and J calls plus clone size are reproduced from that table; the DNA served to infer D and trimming. This sample has about 250,000 clones, with 86% found just once. It was during active infection that Seattle patients were enrolled and then longitudinally followed. Trimming left V 0 bases short and J 0 bases short, with 9 bases between. CDR1 and CDR2 (germline): SGHDT, YYEEEE. CDR3 length: 15 amino acids. This clone was counted only a few times. This same CDR3 is encoded by further DNA sequences in the sample.

The origin of this receptor is a woman of 80 years or more with COVID-19, enrolled during active disease. Sequenced: peripheral blood. V and J are TRBV5-6 and TRBJ1-1; weak D call: TRBD1 (5 bases). The CDR3 spells CASSLVGGMNTEAFF. The CDR3 DNA reads as TGTGCCAGCAGCTTGGTGGGGGGTATGAACACTGAAGCTTTCTTT. Drawing the rest from reference TRBV5-6 and TRBJ1-1, the complete variable domain is DAGVTQSPTHLIKTRGQQVTLRCSPKSGHDTVSWYQQALGQGPQFIFQYYEEEERQRGNFPDRFSGHQFPNYSSELNVNALLLGDSALYLCASSLVGGMNTEAFFGQGTRLTVV.